This T cell receptor beta chain comes out of a study of T-cell memory formation after mild COVID-19. General study results and limits: CD4+ contracting clones were found mainly in CM and EM, and CD8+ ones in EMRA.

MiXCR, run by TCRdb on the 5' RACE reads, gives a single entry per CDR3 protein. The sample consists of tens of thousands of distinct CDR3 sequences, more than 10% of them appearing once. Trimming took off 7 bases at V and 2 bases at J, with 12 bases between the two ends. The CDR3 contains 15 residues. Germline CDR1 and CDR2: MNHEY and SVGAGI. In this sample, this clonotype turned up a few times. Its antigen is currently unknown. The chain has TRBV6-5 and TRBJ2-6, with D tentatively TRBD2 (7 bases). The sequencing input was PBMCs or a T cell subset sorted from them (not recorded which). This TCR derives from an adult woman who had mild COVID-19 (a few samples of this study predate the infection). Cell type and time point are not known. In DNA, the CDR3 is TGTGCCAGCAACTCCGGGGGGCCTGGGGCCAACGTCCTGACTTTC. It codes for CASNSGGPGANVLTF.